These 18 T cell receptor beta chains were all obtained from the same sample, sequenced in a study of vaccination effects on CD4 cells after COVID-19. These TCRs' antigens remain unknown. Viral peptide pool expansion of antigen-specific CD4+ T cells preceded sequencing in the ViraFEST assay. The authors isolated CD4+ T cells after around 9 days of culture. Vaccine recipients had no previous SARS-CoV-2 infection; their nucleocapsid antibodies were negative. Assay: immunoSEQ multiplex PCR; the TCRdb copy retains only in-frame clones and omits some. In the table there are 27,000 or so clones, 65% to 75% of which are singletons. This sample comprised CD4+ T cells from PBMCs cultured with SARS-CoV-2 spike peptides, obtained before COVID-19 vaccination. These receptors all stem from a human donor who received a COVID-19 vaccine.

The chain uses TRBV5-1 and TRBJ2-7, with TRBD1 identical over 9 bases. CDR1 and CDR2 from the germline V gene are SGHRS and YFSETQ. V was clipped by 4 bases and J by 0 bases; unmatched bases: 8. CDR3 length: 16 amino acids. The CDR3 DNA reads as TGCGCCAGCAGCAGGGCGGGACAGGGTATCTCCTACGAGCAGTACTTC. The encoded protein is CASSRAGQGISYEQYF. Filled out from reference TRBV5-1 and TRBJ2-7, the complete variable domain reads KAGVTQTPRYLIKTRGQQVTLSCSPISGHRSVSWYQQTPGQGLQFLFEYFSETQRNKGNFPGRFSGRQFSNSRSEMNVSTLELGDSALYLCASSRAGQGISYEQYFGPGTRLTVT.

This rearrangement joins TRBV5-1 to TRBJ1-5, with D maybe TRBD1 (5 bases). Germline V gives CDR1 SGHRS, CDR2 YFSETQ. The V gene lost 5 bases and the J gene lost 8 bases, with 14 bases spanning the gap. The CDR3 sequence is 13 residues long. CDR3 loop: CASSVSGEEPQHF. The CDR3 DNA sequence: TGCGCCAGCAGTGTTTCGGGGGAAGAGCCCCAGCATTTT.

This clone has just one count. This chain uses TRBV3-1 (or the pseudogene TRBV3-2) with TRBJ1-4, with D possibly matching TRBD1 (5 bases). The length of the CDR3 is 15 residues. V dropped 0 bases and J dropped 7 bases, with 12 bases sitting between them. Germline CDR1 is LGHDT and CDR2 is YNNKEL (reference sequence). CDR3 loop: CASSQDAGMGEKLFF. DNA for the CDR3: TGTGCCAGCAGCCAAGACGCAGGGATGGGTGAAAAACTGTTTTTT.

The rearrangement joins TRBV18 to TRBJ2-1; TRBD2 might be the D (5 bases). V lost 4 bases and J 8 bases, leaving 12 bases between the germline ends. Germline V lookup: CDR1 KGHSH, CDR2 LQKENI. This CDR3 is built from 13 residues. CDR3: CASSLRAGDEQFF. The CDR3, as DNA: TGTGCCAGCTCACTGAGGGCCGGCGATGAGCAGTTCTTC.

In this sample, this clone turned up a few times. This chain connects TRBV6-5 to TRBJ1-2, with a possible D match to TRBD1 (6 bases). The V gene's germline CDR1 is MNHEY and CDR2 SVGAGI. With 2 bases removed from V and 4 bases from J, the gap between germline ends came to 8 bases. There are 13 residues in the CDR3. CDR3 residues: CASSYDRSYGYTF. The CDR3, as DNA: TGTGCCAGCAGTTACGACAGGAGCTATGGCTACACCTTC.

The chain links TRBV21-1 to TRBJ2-7; the D segment call TRBD1 is taken from the table without a DNA check. TRBV21-1 is described as a pseudogene. The CDR3 has 16 amino acids. CDR3: CASSKSGNRGLNEQYF. CDR3 in DNA: TGTGCCAGCAGCAAATCAGGGAACAGGGGTTTGAACGAGCAGTACTTC.

V is TRBV24-1 and J is TRBJ2-3, with D perhaps TRBD2 (6 bases). The CDR3 runs to 14 residues. Trimming took off 5 bases at V and 1 base at J, with 9 bases between the two ends. The germline gives CDR1 KGHDR, CDR2 SFDVKD. CDR3 residues: CATSAGTGTDTQYF. Here the CDR3 DNA reads TGTGCCACCAGTGCCGGGACTGGCACAGATACGCAGTATTTT.

This rearrangement joins TRBV6-5 to TRBJ1-2; D gene uncertain. V dropped 7 bases and J dropped 2 bases, with 11 bases sitting between them. In germline, CDR1 is MNHEY, CDR2 SVGAGI. The CDR3 length is 13 residues. This CDR3 is CASIGGVNYGYTF. The DNA for the CDR3 is TGTGCCAGCATCGGAGGAGTCAACTATGGCTACACCTTC.

The V call is TRBV27, the J call TRBJ2-7; the D is unclear. Germline V gives CDR1 MNHEY, CDR2 SMNVEV (reference sequence). CDR3 length equals 14 residues. V was pared by 5 bases and J by 1 base, with 12 bases between. The CDR3 loop reads CASSDFIRSYEQYF. In nucleotides, the CDR3 is TGTGCCAGCAGTGATTTTATTCGATCCTACGAGCAGTACTTC.

This rearrangement joins TRBV7-8 to TRBJ1-5; D possibly corresponds to TRBD1 (6 bases). V dropped 4 bases and J dropped 3 bases, with 10 bases sitting between them. CDR1 is SGHVS and CDR2 is FQNEAQ in the germline V gene. CDR3 length: 14 residues. In DNA form, the CDR3 reads TGTGCCAGCAGCTCTCAGGGGCCCAATCAGCCCCAGCATTTT. It codes for CASSSQGPNQPQHF.

The chain employs TRBV5-4 and TRBJ2-3; 8 bases are a match to TRBD2. The germline V gene encodes CDR1 SGHNT and CDR2 YYREEE (reference sequence). The CDR3 length is 16 residues. V shed 9 bases and J 3 bases; nucleotides not matched to a gene: 15. The CDR3 here is CATGSGLAGMTDTQYF. The DNA of the CDR3 is TGTGCCACTGGTAGTGGGCTAGCGGGTATGACAGATACGCAGTATTTT.

V and J are TRBV6-5 and TRBJ2-7; TRBD1 might be the D (7 bases). Between the trimmed V and J ends, which lost 1 base and 4 bases, there was a span of 11 bases. CDR3 length: 14 amino acids. CDR1 and CDR2 (germline): MNHEY, SVGAGI. Written as DNA, the CDR3 is TGTGCCAGCAGTTACTTTGCAGGGGGGTACGAGCAGTACTTC. As protein: CASSYFAGGYEQYF.

The V and J genes are TRBV6-1 and TRBJ2-2; D may be TRBD1 or TRBD2 (5 bases each). The V end was cut by 2 bases, the J end by 3 bases, with 10 bases between. Germline CDR1 and CDR2: MNHNS and SASEGT. This CDR3 has 15 amino acids. CDR3: CASSERDGHTGELFF. CDR3 in DNA: TGTGCCAGCAGTGAACGGGACGGTCACACCGGGGAGCTGTTTTTT.

In this sample, this clone turned up a few times. The chain uses TRBV13 and TRBJ1-3; tentatively, D is TRBD1 (6 bases). Germline V lookup: CDR1 PRHDT, CDR2 FYEKMQ (reference sequence). This CDR3 is built from 16 residues. The germline V and J ends were trimmed by 6 bases and 4 bases, with 19 bases remaining between them. The CDR3 spells CASSILRGASGNTIYF. CDR3 sequence (DNA): TGTGCCAGCAGTATCTTGAGGGGGGCTTCAGGAAACACCATATATTTT.

The chain uses TRBV5-8 and TRBJ2-2; TRBD2 aligns across 9 bases. The V gene end was trimmed by 4 bases and the J gene end by 4 bases; junction bases not matched to a gene: 11. The CDR3 spans 17 residues. The germline CDR1 and CDR2 sequences are SGHTS and YDEGEE. The CDR3 DNA reads TGTGCCAGCAGCCCCGGCATCGGGCGGGGGGGCACCGGGGAGCTGTTTTTT. Its protein product is CASSPGIGRGGTGELFF.

The chain uses TRBV6-5 and TRBJ2-2; 9 bases line up with TRBD1. The V segment lost 6 bases and the J segment 5 bases; nucleotides outside the gene matches: 4. The germline CDR1 and CDR2 sequences are MNHEY and SVGAGI. The CDR3 sequence is 14 residues long. CDR3 DNA: TGTGCCAGCAGACACAGGGGGCGGACCGGGGAGCTGTTTTTT. Its translation is CASRHRGRTGELFF.

This sequence joins TRBV4-1 and TRBJ2-3, with D perhaps assigned TRBD1 or TRBD2 (6 bases each). Trimming left V 2 bases short and J 5 bases short, with 14 bases between. This CDR3 comprises 15 residues. The germline V gene has CDR1 MGHRA and CDR2 YSYEKL. The CDR3 DNA reads as TGCGCCAGCAGCCAATCCCCGGGGGCCAAAGATACGCAGTATTTT. This gives the protein CASSQSPGAKDTQYF.

V gene TRBV9 combines with J gene TRBJ2-3; a possible D gene is TRBD2 (6 bases). Germline assignment: CDR1 SGDLS and CDR2 YYNGEE. The CDR3 sequence is 14 residues long. V was pared by 2 bases and J by 2 bases, with 9 bases between. The CDR3 protein is CASSVPGDTDTQYF. CDR3 bases: TGTGCCAGCAGCGTCCCGGGGGACACAGATACGCAGTATTTT.